This TCR beta chain comes out of a study of blood T cell repertoires in COVID-19. Per the original data handling: Amplification of reference gene primers was used by the study to estimate nucleated cell counts. Measured with immunoSEQ multiplex PCR; TCRdb has only the in-frame clones, and not every one. The V and J calls and clone size were taken over from that table, and D and trimming were inferred from the DNA. The profile shows hundreds of thousands of clones, 88% of them singletons. The CDR3 runs 11 residues. The sample consisted of peripheral blood. The sequence was collected from a woman in her thirties with acute or convalescent COVID-19. The chain joins TRBV12-2 to TRBJ1-1. TRBV12-2 is assigned pseudogene status. Here the CDR3 reads CASRSLPEAFF. In DNA, the CDR3 is TGTGCAAGTCGCTCCCTCCCTGAAGCTTTCTTT.